This is a list of T cell receptor beta chains from one sample in a study of immune heterogeneity within non-small cell lung tumors. TCRdb passed the multiplex PCR reads through MiXCR, listing each CDR3 protein once. Among roughly 14,000 distinct CDR3 sequences, less than 35% were seen once, and the ten largest hold under 6.5%. The specimen was lung tumor tissue. These TCRs come from a man aged 40-50 years with non-small cell lung cancer. The CDR3 runs from the conserved cysteine through the conserved F or W. D genes are given only for firm matches. The size of a clone is reported for some rows only, either as once, few or many, or as a class for expanded clones.

j_call: TRBJ2-1
v_call: TRBV5-1
clone_size: -
d_call: -
cdr3_aa: CASSSGGTYNEQSF
cdr3_nt: TGCGCCAGCAGTTCGGGGGGCACCTACAATGAGCAGTCCTTC

j_call: TRBJ2-6
v_call: TRBV6-2/TRBV6-3
clone_size: many
d_call: -
cdr3_aa: CASQRSHSGANVLTF
cdr3_nt: TGTGCCAGCCAAAGATCACACTCTGGGGCCAACGTCCTGACTTTC

j_call: TRBJ2-3
v_call: TRBV19
clone_size: medium-sized
d_call: -
cdr3_aa: CASSGVSSGGTDTQYF
cdr3_nt: TGTGCCAGTAGTGGTGTCAGTAGCGGAGGCACAGATACGCAGTATTTT

j_call: TRBJ2-4
v_call: TRBV4-2
clone_size: few
d_call: TRBD1
cdr3_aa: CASSQERGTGRNIQYF
cdr3_nt: TGTGCCAGCAGCCAAGAAAGGGGGACAGGGAGAAACATTCAGTACTTC

j_call: TRBJ2-1
v_call: TRBV7-3
clone_size: few
d_call: -
cdr3_aa: CASSLFEGYQFF
cdr3_nt: TGTGCCAGCAGCTTATTCGAGGGGTATCAGTTCTTC

j_call: TRBJ2-2
v_call: TRBV2
clone_size: medium-sized
d_call: -
cdr3_aa: CASSAKPDTGELFF
cdr3_nt: TGTGCCAGCAGTGCTAAACCGGACACCGGGGAGCTGTTTTTT

j_call: TRBJ2-5
v_call: TRBV6-2/TRBV6-3
clone_size: -
d_call: TRBD2
cdr3_aa: CASSYGLAGLQETQYF
cdr3_nt: TGTGCCAGCAGTTATGGACTAGCGGGACTCCAAGAGACCCAGTACTTC

j_call: TRBJ1-3
v_call: TRBV15
clone_size: medium-sized
d_call: -
cdr3_aa: CATSRDDRLSGNTIYF
cdr3_nt: TGTGCCACCAGCAGAGATGACAGACTCTCTGGAAACACCATATATTTT

j_call: TRBJ2-7
v_call: TRBV5-6
clone_size: few
d_call: -
cdr3_aa: CASSLGYEQYF
cdr3_nt: TGTGCCAGCAGCTTGGGATACGAGCAGTACTTC

j_call: TRBJ1-1
v_call: TRBV30
clone_size: -
d_call: TRBD1
cdr3_aa: CAWSTGQVGTEAFF
cdr3_nt: TGTGCCTGGAGTACCGGACAGGTGGGGACTGAAGCTTTCTTT